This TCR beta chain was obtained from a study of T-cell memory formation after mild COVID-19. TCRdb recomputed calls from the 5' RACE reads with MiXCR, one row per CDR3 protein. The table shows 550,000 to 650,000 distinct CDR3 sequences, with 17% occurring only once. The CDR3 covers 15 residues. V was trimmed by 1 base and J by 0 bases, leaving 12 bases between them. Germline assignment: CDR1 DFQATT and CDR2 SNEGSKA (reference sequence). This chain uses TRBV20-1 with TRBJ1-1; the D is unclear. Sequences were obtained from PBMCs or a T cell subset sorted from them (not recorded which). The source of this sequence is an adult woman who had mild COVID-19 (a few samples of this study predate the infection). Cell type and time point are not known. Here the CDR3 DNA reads TGCAGTGCTAGAGTCCATGGTGTGATGAACACTGAAGCTTTCTTT. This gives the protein CSARVHGVMNTEAFF.